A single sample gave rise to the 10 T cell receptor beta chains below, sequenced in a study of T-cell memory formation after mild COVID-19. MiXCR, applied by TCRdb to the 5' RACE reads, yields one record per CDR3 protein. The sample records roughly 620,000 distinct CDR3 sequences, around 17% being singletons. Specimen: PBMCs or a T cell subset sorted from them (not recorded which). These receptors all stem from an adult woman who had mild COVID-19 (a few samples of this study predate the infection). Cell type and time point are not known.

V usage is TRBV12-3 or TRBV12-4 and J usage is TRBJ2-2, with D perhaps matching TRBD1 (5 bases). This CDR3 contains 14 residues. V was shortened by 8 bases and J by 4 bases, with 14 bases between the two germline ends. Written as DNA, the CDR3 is TGTGCCAGCTCAAAAGGGGCCCCCACCGGGGAGCTGTTTTTT. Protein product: CASSKGAPTGELFF.

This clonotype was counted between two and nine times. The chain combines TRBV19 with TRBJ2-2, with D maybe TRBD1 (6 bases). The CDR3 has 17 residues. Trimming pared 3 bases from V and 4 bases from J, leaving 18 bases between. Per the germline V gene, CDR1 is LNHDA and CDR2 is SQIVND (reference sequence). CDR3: CASSMGSRQASTGELFF. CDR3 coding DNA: TGTGCCAGTAGTATGGGCAGCCGACAGGCCAGCACCGGGGAGCTGTTTTTT.

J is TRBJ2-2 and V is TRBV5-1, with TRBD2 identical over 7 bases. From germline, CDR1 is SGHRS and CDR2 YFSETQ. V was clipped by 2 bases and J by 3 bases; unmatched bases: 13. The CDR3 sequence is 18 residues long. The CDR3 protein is CASSFAQSGNWDTGELFF. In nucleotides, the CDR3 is TGCGCCAGCAGCTTTGCCCAAAGCGGGAACTGGGACACCGGGGAGCTGTTTTTT.

CDR3 protein: CASNLRSPSAGGLTRETQYF. The CDR3 nucleotides read TGTGCCAGCAATCTTAGGAGTCCGTCAGCGGGAGGTCTCACGAGAGAGACCCAGTACTTC. The chain is built from TRBV7-9 and TRBJ2-5; 9 bases fit TRBD2. V dropped 7 bases and J dropped 4; count of bases not matched to a gene: 25. Germline values: CDR1 SEHNR, CDR2 FQNEAQ (reference sequence). CDR3 length: 20 residues. Supplemented by reference TRBV7-9 and TRBJ2-5, the full variable domain reads DTGVSQNPRHKITKRGQNVTFRCDPISEHNRLYWYRQTLGQGPEFLTYFQNEAQLEKSRLLSDRFSAERPKGSFSTLEIQRTEQGDSAMYLCASNLRSPSAGGLTRETQYFGPGTRLLVL.

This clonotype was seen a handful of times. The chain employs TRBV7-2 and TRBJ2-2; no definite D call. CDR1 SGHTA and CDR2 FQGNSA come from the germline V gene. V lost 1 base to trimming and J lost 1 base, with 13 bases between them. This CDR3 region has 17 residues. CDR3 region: CASSLVYGGVNTGELFF. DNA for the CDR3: TGTGCCAGCAGCTTAGTCTACGGCGGAGTGAACACCGGGGAGCTGTTTTTT. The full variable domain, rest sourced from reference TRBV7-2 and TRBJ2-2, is GAGVSQSPSNKVTEKGKDVELRCDPISGHTALYWYRQSLGQGLEFLIYFQGNSAPDKSGLPSDRFSAERTGGSVSTLTIQRTQQEDSAVYLCASSLVYGGVNTGELFFGEGSRLTVL.

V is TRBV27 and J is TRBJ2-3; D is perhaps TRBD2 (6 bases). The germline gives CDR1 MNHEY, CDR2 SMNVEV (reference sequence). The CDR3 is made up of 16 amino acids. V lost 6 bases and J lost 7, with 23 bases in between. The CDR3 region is CASRLSSGVSPNTQYF. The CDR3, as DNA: TGTGCCAGCAGACTCTCCTCGGGGGTATCCCCAAATACGCAGTATTTT.

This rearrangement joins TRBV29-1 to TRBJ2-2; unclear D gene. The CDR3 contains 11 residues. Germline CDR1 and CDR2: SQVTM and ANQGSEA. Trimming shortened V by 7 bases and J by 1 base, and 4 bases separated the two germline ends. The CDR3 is CSGMNTGELFF. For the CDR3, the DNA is TGCAGCGGAATGAACACCGGGGAGCTGTTTTTT.

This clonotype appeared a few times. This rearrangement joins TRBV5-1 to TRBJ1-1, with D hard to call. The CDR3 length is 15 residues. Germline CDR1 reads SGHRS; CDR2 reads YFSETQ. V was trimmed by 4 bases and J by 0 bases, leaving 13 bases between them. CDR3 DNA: TGCGCCAGCAGCGGCTATCCGGAGATGAACACTGAAGCTTTCTTT. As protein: CASSGYPEMNTEAFF.

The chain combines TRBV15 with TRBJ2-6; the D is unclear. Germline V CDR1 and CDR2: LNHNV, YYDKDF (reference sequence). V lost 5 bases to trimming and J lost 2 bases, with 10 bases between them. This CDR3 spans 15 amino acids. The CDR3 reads CATSLVRAGANVLTF. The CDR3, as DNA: TGTGCCACCAGCCTCGTAAGGGCTGGGGCCAACGTCCTGACTTTC.

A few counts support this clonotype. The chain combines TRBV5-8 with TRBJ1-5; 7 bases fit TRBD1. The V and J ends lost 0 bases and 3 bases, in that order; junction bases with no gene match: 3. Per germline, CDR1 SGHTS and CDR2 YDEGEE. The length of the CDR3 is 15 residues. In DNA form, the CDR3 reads TGTGCCAGCAGCTTGGGTGACAGGGCCAATCAGCCCCAGCATTTT. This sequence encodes CASSLGDRANQPQHF.